Below, 22 T cell receptor beta chains from the same sample are listed, as sequenced in a study of read filtering for tumor transcriptome and immune sequencing. Molecular barcoded adaptors covering alpha/delta and beta/gamma chains were used on roughly 400 ng RNA. A single record per CDR3 protein comes from TCRdb applying MiXCR to the reads. In the table there are tens of thousands of distinct CDR3 sequences, roughly a fifth of which are singletons. The source material was a population of CD138-negative cells sorted from bone marrow. These receptors were obtained from a donor over 35 with multiple myeloma.

This clonotype has a count of ten or more. The genes are TRBV20-1 and TRBJ2-1, with D perhaps TRBD1 or TRBD2 (5 bases each). Germline CDR1 DFQATT, CDR2 SNEGSKA (reference sequence). The CDR3 spans 13 residues. V shed 4 bases and J shed 6 bases, with 13 bases lying between them. The CDR3 DNA is TGCAGTGCTAAGGCTCCTGGGGGCAATGAGCAGTTCTTC. Translating it yields CSAKAPGGNEQFF.

There are many counts of this clonotype. J is TRBJ2-7 and V is TRBV3-1; 7 positions match TRBD1. After removal of 3 bases from V and 3 bases from J, the junction contained 5 bases not matched to a gene. This CDR3 region has 14 residues. The V gene's germline CDR1 is LGHDT and CDR2 YNNKEL (reference sequence). This chain's CDR3 is CASSQSRDSYEQYF. The CDR3 DNA is TGTGCCAGCAGCCAGTCCCGGGACAGCTACGAGCAGTACTTC.

The gene calls are TRBV30 and TRBJ2-3; no clear D. The CDR3 extends over 13 amino acids. Trimming left V 2 bases short and J 3 bases short, with 9 bases between. Germline CDR1 GTSNPN, CDR2 SVGIG (reference sequence). CDR3 residues: CAWSWLGTDTQYF. Here the CDR3 DNA reads TGTGCCTGGAGTTGGCTGGGAACAGATACGCAGTATTTT.

This clonotype was detected many times. The V and J genes are TRBV10-3 and TRBJ1-1, with D hard to call. CDR1 is ENHRY, CDR2 SYGVKD, per germline. CDR3 length: 16 residues. V lost 0 bases to trimming and J lost 1 base, with 12 bases between them. The CDR3 protein is CAISESPQPQNTEAFF. The CDR3 nucleotides read TGTGCCATCAGTGAGTCCCCTCAACCCCAGAACACTGAAGCTTTCTTT.

This chain joins TRBV29-1 and TRBJ2-5; 9 nucleotides match TRBD2. The V and J ends lost 3 bases and 5 bases, in that order; junction bases with no gene match: 10. The CDR3 totals 15 residues. The germline gives CDR1 SQVTM, CDR2 ANQGSEA. CDR3 residues: CSVDRSAGGPETQYF. The DNA of the CDR3 is TGCAGCGTTGATCGATCCGCGGGAGGGCCCGAGACCCAGTACTTC.

This clonotype was counted a few times. A clone one base away is much larger, so this may be a read error. The chain has TRBV6-1 and TRBJ2-2; the D gene is possibly TRBD2 (5 bases). This CDR3 has 16 amino acids. Germline loops: CDR1 MNHNS, CDR2 SASEGT. CDR3 nucleotides: TGTGCCAGCAGTGAGCGGGCGATCAGGAACACCGGGGAGCCGTTTTTT. This encodes CASSERAIRNTGEPFF.

This clonotype was recorded a few times. A clone one base away is much larger, so this may be a read error. The chain is built from TRBV29-1 and TRBJ2-7; D might be TRBD2 (6 bases). This CDR3 is 12 amino acids long. Per the germline V gene, CDR1 is SQVTM and CDR2 is ANQGSEA. In DNA form, the CDR3 reads TGCAGCGCGGGGGACGGAACCTACGGGCAGTACTTC. This gives the protein CSAGDGTYGQYF.

This clonotype was counted at least ten times. The chain uses TRBV7-3 and TRBJ2-6; D is uncertain. Trimming shortened V by 5 bases and J by 2 bases, and 7 bases separated the two germline ends. The CDR3 has 14 amino acids. The germline V gene encodes CDR1 SGHTA and CDR2 FQGTGA. CDR3 sequence: CASSPLAGANVLTF. In DNA form, the CDR3 reads TGTGCCAGCAGCCCCTTAGCTGGGGCCAACGTCCTGACTTTC.

This clonotype was seen at least ten times. V gene TRBV28 combines with J gene TRBJ2-7; D is uncertain. V was trimmed by 3 bases and J by 0 bases, leaving 12 bases between them. This CDR3 has 15 residues. Germline CDR1 and CDR2: MDHEN and SYDVKM. The CDR3 DNA is TGTGCCAGCAGTTTTAGCTATCGATACTCCTACGAGCAGTACTTC. Protein: CASSFSYRYSYEQYF.

This clonotype was recorded at least ten times. The V and J genes are TRBV6-5 and TRBJ1-1; D possibly corresponds to TRBD1 (6 bases). CDR3 length: 15 residues. The germline V gene has CDR1 MNHEY and CDR2 SVGAGI. V was shortened by 6 bases and J by 11 bases, with 25 bases between the two germline ends. The CDR3 DNA is TGTGCCAGCAGCCCACAACAGGAACAGGGTAGGGGTGCTTTCTTT. This gives the protein CASSPQQEQGRGAFF.

Many counts were recorded for this clonotype. The chain links TRBV29-1 to TRBJ2-3, with 7 bases matching TRBD2. The CDR3 length is 13 residues. Germline values: CDR1 SQVTM, CDR2 ANQGSEA. V lost 3 bases and J lost 4; bases outside the gene matches: 4. The CDR3 here is CSVEGGSPDTQYF. CDR3 bases: TGCAGCGTTGAGGGCGGGAGTCCAGATACGCAGTATTTT.

This clonotype came up a few times. A much larger clone differs from this one at a single base, so this may be a read error. No conserved phenylalanine or tryptophan ends this CDR3, so it is likely a read error. V is TRBV5-1 and J is TRBJ2-5; 8 positions agree with TRBD2. V lost 2 bases to trimming and J lost 3 bases; unmatched junction nucleotides: 3. CDR3 length: 14 amino acids. Looked up from germline, CDR1 is SGHRS and CDR2 is YFSETQ. The CDR3 sequence: CASSFISGEETQYL. CDR3 sequence (DNA): TGCGCCAGCAGCTTTATTAGCGGGGAAGAGACCCAGTACCTC.

This clonotype was seen many times. V gene TRBV5-4 combines with J gene TRBJ2-5; D gene uncertain. Germline V gene data show CDR1 as SGHNT and CDR2 as YYREEE (reference sequence). V dropped 0 bases and J dropped 0 bases, with 12 bases sitting between them. The CDR3 contains 16 residues. The CDR3 DNA is TGTGCCAGCAGCTTGGGTATCGCAGCAGACCAAGAGACCCAGTACTTC. This encodes CASSLGIAADQETQYF.

This clonotype was picked up many times. The chain employs TRBV20-1 and TRBJ1-2; D remains ambiguous. The CDR3 has 12 residues. With 6 bases removed from V and 2 bases from J, the gap between germline ends came to 10 bases. Per germline, CDR1 DFQATT and CDR2 SNEGSKA (reference sequence). CDR3 region: CSASAGNYGYTF. The CDR3 bases are TGCAGTGCGAGCGCCGGAAACTATGGCTACACCTTC.

This clonotype was detected a few times. This rearrangement joins TRBV19 to TRBJ2-7, with 8 bases aligning to TRBD2. The CDR3 spans 13 residues. The V and J ends lost 6 bases and 2 bases, in that order; junction bases with no gene match: 3. Germline V CDR1 and CDR2: LNHDA, SQIVND (reference sequence). The CDR3 reads CASSRSGTYEQYF. The DNA of the CDR3 is TGTGCCAGTAGCCGTAGCGGGACCTACGAGCAGTACTTC. Drawing the rest from reference TRBV19 and TRBJ2-7, the complete variable domain is DGGITQSPKYLFRKEGQNVTLSCEQNLNHDAMYWYRQDPGQGLRLIYYSQIVNDFQKGDIAEGYSVSREKKESFPLTVTSAQKNPTAFYLCASSRSGTYEQYFGPGTRLTVT.

This clonotype was seen more than once but under ten times. V gene TRBV2 combines with J gene TRBJ2-3; no definite D call. The CDR3 loop spans 15 amino acids. The germline V gene encodes CDR1 SNHLY and CDR2 FYNNEI. Trimming stripped 4 bases from V and 2 bases from J, with 13 bases between. The CDR3 loop reads CASSGGSTSTDTQYF. The DNA for the CDR3 is TGTGCCAGCAGTGGGGGTAGCACGTCCACAGATACGCAGTATTTT.

The chain links TRBV19 to TRBJ2-7, with D perhaps matching TRBD2 (5 bases). The CDR3 sequence is 14 residues long. V was pared by 6 bases and J by 1 base, with 13 bases between. Germline-derived CDR1 and CDR2 are LNHDA and SQIVND (reference sequence). For the CDR3, the DNA is TGTGCCAGTAGACCGAGGGTGGGTTCCTACGAGCAGTACTTC. Residues: CASRPRVGSYEQYF.

This clonotype was found a few times. V usage is TRBV21-1 and J usage is TRBJ2-2; the table's D call of TRBD1 was not tested on the DNA. TRBV21-1 corresponds to a pseudogene. The length of the CDR3 is 14 residues. For the CDR3, the DNA is TGTGCCAGCAGCAACGACAGGGATTACGGGGAGCTGTTTTTT. Protein sequence: CASSNDRDYGELFF.

This clonotype has a count of ten or more. This chain links TRBV20-1 with TRBJ1-5, with D hard to call. CDR1 and CDR2 from the germline V gene are DFQATT and SNEGSKA (reference sequence). The CDR3 has 14 amino acids. V was cut by 0 bases and J by 5 bases, with 11 bases left in between. The CDR3 region is CSARDPTDHQPQHF. DNA for the CDR3: TGCAGTGCTAGAGATCCTACCGATCATCAGCCCCAGCATTTT.

This clonotype has at least ten counts. The chain is built from TRBV20-1 and TRBJ2-1; 9 bases are shared with TRBD2. Germline V gene data show CDR1 as DFQATT and CDR2 as SNEGSKA (reference sequence). CDR3 length: 15 amino acids. With 4 bases clipped from V and 2 bases from J, the junction kept 6 bases outside the gene matches. Here the CDR3 reads CSANPGLAAYNEQFF. In nucleotides, the CDR3 is TGCAGTGCTAATCCGGGACTAGCAGCCTACAATGAGCAGTTCTTC.

A word on this clonotype: A far larger clone is just one base off, so this is likely a read error. The rearrangement joins TRBV10-3 to TRBJ2-1; 15 nucleotides match TRBD2. CDR1 is ENHRY and CDR2 is SYGVKD in the germline V gene. CDR3 length equals 18 residues. The V segment lost 10 bases and the J segment 5 bases; nucleotides outside the gene matches: 15. CDR3 amino acids: CASSNPGTSGRSHNEQFF. Written as DNA, the CDR3 is TGTGCCAGCAGCAACCCCGGGACTAGCGGGAGGTCCCACAATGAGCAGTTCTTC.

This clonotype was counted at least ten times. The V gene is TRBV5-6, the J gene TRBJ2-5; possible D gene TRBD1, 5 bases. V was cut by 2 bases and J by 4 bases, with 6 bases left in between. The CDR3 length is 12 residues. From germline, CDR1 is SGHDT and CDR2 YYEEEE. CDR3 loop: CASSFQGETQYF. The CDR3, as DNA: TGTGCCAGCAGCTTCCAGGGAGAGACCCAGTACTTC.